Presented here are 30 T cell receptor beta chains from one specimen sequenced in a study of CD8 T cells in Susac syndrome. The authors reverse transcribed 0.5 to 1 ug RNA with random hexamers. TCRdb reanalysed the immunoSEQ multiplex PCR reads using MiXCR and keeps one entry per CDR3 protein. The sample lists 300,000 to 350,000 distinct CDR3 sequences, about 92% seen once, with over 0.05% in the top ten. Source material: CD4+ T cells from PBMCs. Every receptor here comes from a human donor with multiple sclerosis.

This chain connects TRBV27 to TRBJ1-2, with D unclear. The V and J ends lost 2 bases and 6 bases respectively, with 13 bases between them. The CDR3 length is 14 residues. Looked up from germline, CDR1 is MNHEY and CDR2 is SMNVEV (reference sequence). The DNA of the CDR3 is TGTGCCAGCAGTTTAAGGGCAGCCCTAGATGGCTACACCTTC. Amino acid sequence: CASSLRAALDGYTF.

This CDR3 reads CSYTPGGAFEQYF. In DNA form, the CDR3 reads TGCAGCTACACCCCTGGGGGGGCCTTCGAGCAGTACTTC. The genes are TRBV29-1 and TRBJ2-7, with D possibly TRBD2 on 7 matching bases. This CDR3 comprises 13 residues. V shed 8 bases and J shed 6 bases, with 20 bases lying between them. Germline V gene lookup returns CDR1 SQVTM and CDR2 ANQGSEA.

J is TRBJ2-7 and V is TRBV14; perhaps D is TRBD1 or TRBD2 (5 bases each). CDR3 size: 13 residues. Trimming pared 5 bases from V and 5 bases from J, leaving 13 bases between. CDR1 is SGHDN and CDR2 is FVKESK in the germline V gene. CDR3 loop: CASSLRRDHEQYF. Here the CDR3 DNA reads TGTGCCAGCAGCTTACGCCGGGACCACGAGCAGTACTTC.

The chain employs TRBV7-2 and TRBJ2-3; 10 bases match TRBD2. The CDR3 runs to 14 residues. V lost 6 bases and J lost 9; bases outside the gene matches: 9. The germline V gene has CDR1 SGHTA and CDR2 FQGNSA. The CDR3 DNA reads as TGTGCCAGCAGTCGCTGGCAGCGGGAGGGCACGCAGTATTTT. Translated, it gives CASSRWQREGTQYF.

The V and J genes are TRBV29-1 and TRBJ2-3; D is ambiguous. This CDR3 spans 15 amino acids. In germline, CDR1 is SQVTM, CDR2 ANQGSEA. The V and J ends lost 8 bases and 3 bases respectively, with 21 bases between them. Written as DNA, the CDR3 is TGCAGCTTCATCTCCAATTTACTGAGGACAGATACGCAGTATTTT. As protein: CSFISNLLRTDTQYF.

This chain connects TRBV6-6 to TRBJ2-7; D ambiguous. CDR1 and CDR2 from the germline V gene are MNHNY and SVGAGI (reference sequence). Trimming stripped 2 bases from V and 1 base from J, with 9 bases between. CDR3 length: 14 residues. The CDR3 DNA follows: TGTGCCAGCAGTTACGGTCGGCAGTCCTACGAGCAGTACTTC. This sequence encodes CASSYGRQSYEQYF.

The CDR3 spells CASSQADGITPLHF. In DNA, the CDR3 is TGTGCCAGCAGCCAAGCGGACGGAATTACACCCCTCCACTTT. The chain uses TRBV3-1 and TRBJ1-6; D is ambiguous. Germline V lookup: CDR1 LGHDT, CDR2 YNNKEL (reference sequence). V was pared by 1 base and J by 11 bases, with 12 bases between. This CDR3 spans 14 amino acids.

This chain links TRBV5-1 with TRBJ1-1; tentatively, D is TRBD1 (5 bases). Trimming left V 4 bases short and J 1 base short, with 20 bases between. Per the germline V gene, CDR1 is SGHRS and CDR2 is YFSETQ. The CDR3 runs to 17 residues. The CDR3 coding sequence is TGCGCCAGCAGCATAAGACAGCCAGCCGTTTCGAACACTGAAGCTTTCTTT. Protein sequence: CASSIRQPAVSNTEAFF.

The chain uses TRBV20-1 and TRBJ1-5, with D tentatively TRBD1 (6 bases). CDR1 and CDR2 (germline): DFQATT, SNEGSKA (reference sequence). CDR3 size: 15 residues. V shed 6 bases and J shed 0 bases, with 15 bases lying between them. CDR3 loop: CSARDILRSNQPQHF. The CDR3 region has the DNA TGCAGTGCCAGGGACATTCTCCGTAGCAATCAGCCCCAGCATTTT.

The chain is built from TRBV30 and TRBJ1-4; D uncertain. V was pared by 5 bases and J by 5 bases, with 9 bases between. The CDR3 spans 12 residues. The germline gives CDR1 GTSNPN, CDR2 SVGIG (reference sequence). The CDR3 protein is CAWGRANEKLFF. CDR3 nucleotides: TGTGCCTGGGGGAGAGCGAATGAAAAACTGTTTTTT.

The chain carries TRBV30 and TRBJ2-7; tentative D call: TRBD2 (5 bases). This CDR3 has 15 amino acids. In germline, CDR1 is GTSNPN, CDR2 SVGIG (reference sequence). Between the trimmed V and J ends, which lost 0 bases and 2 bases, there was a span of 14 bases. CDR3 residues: CAWSVLGSPAYEQYF. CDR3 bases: TGTGCCTGGAGTGTACTAGGTTCACCTGCCTACGAGCAGTACTTC.

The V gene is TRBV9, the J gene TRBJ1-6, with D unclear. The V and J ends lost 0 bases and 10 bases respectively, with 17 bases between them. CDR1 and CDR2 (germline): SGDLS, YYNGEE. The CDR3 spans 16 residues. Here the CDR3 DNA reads TGTGCCAGCAGCGTAGAAAGGCCCTTTGGGAACTCACCCCTCCACTTT. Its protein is CASSVERPFGNSPLHF.

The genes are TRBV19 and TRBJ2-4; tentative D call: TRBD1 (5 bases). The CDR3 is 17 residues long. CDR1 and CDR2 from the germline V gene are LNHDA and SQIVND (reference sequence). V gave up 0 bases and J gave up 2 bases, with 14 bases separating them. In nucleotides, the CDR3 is TGTGCCAGTAGTATAGATTCCCCCAGGGCTTCCAAAAACATTCAGTACTTC. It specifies CASSIDSPRASKNIQYF.

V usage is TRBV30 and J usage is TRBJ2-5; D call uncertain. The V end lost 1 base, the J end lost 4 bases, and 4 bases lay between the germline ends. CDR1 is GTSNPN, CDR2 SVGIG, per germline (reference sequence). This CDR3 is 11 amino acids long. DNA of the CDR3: TGTGCCTGGAGTGCCAGAGAGACCCAGTACTTC. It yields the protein CAWSARETQYF.

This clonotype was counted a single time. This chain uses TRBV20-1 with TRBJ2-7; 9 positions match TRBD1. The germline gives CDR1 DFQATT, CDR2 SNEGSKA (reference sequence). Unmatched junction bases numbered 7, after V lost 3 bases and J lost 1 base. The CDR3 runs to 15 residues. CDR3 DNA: TGCAGTGCTAGGGATGGACAGGGGCTTTCCTACGAGCAGTACTTC. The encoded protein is CSARDGQGLSYEQYF.

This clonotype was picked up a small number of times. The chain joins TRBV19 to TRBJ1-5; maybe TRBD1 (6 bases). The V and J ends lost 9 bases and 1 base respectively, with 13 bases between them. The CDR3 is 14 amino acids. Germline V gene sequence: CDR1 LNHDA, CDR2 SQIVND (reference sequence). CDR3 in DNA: TGTGCCAGCAGCCCTACAGGGAGCAATCAGCCCCAGCATTTT. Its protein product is CASSPTGSNQPQHF.

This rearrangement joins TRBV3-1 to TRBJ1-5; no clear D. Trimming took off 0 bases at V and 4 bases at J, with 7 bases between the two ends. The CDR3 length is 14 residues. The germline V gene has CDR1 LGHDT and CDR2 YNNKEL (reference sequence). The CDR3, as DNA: TGTGCCAGCAGCCAAGACCTAATAAATCAGCCCCAGCATTTT. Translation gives CASSQDLINQPQHF.

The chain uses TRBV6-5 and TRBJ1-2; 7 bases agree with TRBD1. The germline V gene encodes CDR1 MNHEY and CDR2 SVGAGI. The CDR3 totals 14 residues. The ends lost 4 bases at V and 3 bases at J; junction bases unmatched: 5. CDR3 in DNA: TGTGCCAGCAGTTTTCAGGGGGACGACTATGGCTACACCTTC. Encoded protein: CASSFQGDDYGYTF.

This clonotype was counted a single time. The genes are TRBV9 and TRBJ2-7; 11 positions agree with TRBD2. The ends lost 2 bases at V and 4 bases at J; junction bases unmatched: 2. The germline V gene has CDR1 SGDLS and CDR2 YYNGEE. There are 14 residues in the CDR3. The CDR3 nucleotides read TGTGCCAGCAGCGTCCTAGCGGGAGGATACGAGCAGTACTTC. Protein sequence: CASSVLAGGYEQYF.

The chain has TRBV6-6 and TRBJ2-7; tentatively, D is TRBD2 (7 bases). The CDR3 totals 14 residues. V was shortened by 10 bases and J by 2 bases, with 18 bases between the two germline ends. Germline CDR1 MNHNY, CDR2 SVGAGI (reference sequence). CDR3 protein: CATQRGGATYEQYF. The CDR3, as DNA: TGTGCCACACAAAGGGGGGGGGCAACCTACGAGCAGTACTTC.

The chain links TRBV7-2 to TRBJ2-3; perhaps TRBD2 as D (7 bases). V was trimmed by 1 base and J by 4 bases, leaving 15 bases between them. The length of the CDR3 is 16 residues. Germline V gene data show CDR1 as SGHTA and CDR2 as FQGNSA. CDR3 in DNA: TGTGCCAGCAGCTTAGAACCGGGGGCGGGAGCAGATACGCAGTATTTT. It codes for CASSLEPGAGADTQYF.

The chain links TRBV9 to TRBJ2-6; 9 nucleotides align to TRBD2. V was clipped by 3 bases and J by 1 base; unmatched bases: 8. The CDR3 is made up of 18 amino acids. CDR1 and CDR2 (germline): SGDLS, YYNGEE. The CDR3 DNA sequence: TGTGCCAGCAGCGCTCAAGCGGGAGGAGGGTCTGGGGCCAACGTCCTGACTTTC. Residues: CASSAQAGGGSGANVLTF.

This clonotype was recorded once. The CDR3 DNA sequence: TGTGCCAGCAGCTTTGGATCTTACACCGGGGAGCTGTTTTTT. Translating it yields CASSFGSYTGELFF. This rearrangement joins TRBV7-2 to TRBJ2-2; D not certain. CDR3 length: 14 amino acids. Germline V lookup: CDR1 SGHTA, CDR2 FQGNSA. Trimming cost V 3 bases and J 3 bases, with 8 bases left between them.

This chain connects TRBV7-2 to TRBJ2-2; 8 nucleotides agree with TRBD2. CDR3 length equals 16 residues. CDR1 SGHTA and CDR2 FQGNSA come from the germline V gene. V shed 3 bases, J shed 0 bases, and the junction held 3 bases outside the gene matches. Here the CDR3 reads CASSFRGGANTGELFF. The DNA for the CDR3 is TGTGCCAGCAGCTTTCGGGGGGGAGCGAACACCGGGGAGCTGTTTTTT.

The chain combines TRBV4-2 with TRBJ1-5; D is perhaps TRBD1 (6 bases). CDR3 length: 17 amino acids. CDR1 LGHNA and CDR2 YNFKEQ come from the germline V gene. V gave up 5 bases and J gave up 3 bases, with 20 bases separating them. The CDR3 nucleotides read TGTGCCAGCAGCGTACAGGGTTCGGAAGGGGCCAATCAGCCCCAGCATTTT. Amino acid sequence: CASSVQGSEGANQPQHF.

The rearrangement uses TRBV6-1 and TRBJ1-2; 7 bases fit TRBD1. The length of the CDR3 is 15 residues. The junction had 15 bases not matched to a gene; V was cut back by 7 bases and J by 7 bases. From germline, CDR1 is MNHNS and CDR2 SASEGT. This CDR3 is CASNADRVDGPGYTF. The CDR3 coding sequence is TGTGCCAGCAACGCCGACAGGGTGGACGGGCCTGGCTACACCTTC.

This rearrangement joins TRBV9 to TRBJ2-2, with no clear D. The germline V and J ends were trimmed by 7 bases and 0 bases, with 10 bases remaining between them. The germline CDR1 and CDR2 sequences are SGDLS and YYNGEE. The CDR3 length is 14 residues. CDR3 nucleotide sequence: TGTGCCAGCGCTTTAACCTCGAACACCGGGGAGCTGTTTTTT. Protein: CASALTSNTGELFF.

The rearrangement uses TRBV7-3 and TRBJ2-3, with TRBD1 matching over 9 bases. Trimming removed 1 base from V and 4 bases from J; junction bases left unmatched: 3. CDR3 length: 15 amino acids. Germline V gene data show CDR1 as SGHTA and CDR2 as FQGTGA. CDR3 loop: CASSLRGQGSDTQYF. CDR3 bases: TGTGCCAGCAGCTTAAGGGGACAGGGTTCAGATACGCAGTATTTT.

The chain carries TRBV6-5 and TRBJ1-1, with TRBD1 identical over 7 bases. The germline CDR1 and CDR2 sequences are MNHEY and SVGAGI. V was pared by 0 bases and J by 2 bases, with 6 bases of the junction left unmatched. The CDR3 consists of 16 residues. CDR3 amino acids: CASSYSLTGANTEAFF. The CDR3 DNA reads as TGTGCCAGCAGTTACTCCCTCACAGGGGCCAACACTGAAGCTTTCTTT.

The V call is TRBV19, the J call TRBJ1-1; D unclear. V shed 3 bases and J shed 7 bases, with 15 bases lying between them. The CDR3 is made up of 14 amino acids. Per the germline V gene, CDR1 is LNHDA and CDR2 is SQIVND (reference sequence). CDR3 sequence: CASSIPQQGFEAFF. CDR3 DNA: TGTGCCAGTAGTATCCCCCAACAAGGCTTTGAAGCTTTCTTT.